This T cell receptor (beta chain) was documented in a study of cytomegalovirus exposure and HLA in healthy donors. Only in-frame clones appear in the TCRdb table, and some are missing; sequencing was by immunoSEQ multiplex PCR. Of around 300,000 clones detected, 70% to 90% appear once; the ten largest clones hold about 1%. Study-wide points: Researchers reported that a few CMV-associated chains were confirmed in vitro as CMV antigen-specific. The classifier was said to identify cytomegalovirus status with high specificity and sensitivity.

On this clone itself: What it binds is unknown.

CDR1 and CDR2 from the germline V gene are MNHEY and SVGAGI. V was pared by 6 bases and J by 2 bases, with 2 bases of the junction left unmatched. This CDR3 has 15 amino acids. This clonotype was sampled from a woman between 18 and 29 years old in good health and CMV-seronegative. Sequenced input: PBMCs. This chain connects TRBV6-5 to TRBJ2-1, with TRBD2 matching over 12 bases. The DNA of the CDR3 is TGTGCCAGCAGACTAGCGGGGGGTACCTACAATGAGCAGTTCTTC. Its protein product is CASRLAGGTYNEQFF.